This T cell receptor (beta chain) was captured by sequencing in a study of blood T cell repertoires in COVID-19. The wider study: The United States, Italy and Spain provided the acute and convalescent COVID-19 samples. Sources were T cells, B-cell-depleted T cells, or PBMCs; the material itself was cDNA or gDNA.

Source study methods: Amplified reference gene primers provided the basis for estimating nucleated cell counts. Method: immunoSEQ multiplex PCR; TCRdb's copy keeps in-frame clones and lacks some. Clone size and the V and J calls come from that table; the DNA yielded D and trimming. The table lists around 110,000 clones, 82% of them singletons, with 7.5% in the top ten. Germline CDR1 is SNHLY and CDR2 is FYNNEI. This CDR3 has 11 residues. V lost 8 bases, J lost 6 bases, and 3 bases stayed unmatched. Sequencing was carried out using peripheral blood. This chain uses TRBV2 with TRBJ1-1; 7 bases line up with TRBD1. The TCR originated in a man in his 70s with active or convalescent COVID-19. This CDR3 reads CASDREAEAFF. In DNA form, the CDR3 reads TGTGCCAGCGACAGGGAAGCTGAAGCTTTCTTT.